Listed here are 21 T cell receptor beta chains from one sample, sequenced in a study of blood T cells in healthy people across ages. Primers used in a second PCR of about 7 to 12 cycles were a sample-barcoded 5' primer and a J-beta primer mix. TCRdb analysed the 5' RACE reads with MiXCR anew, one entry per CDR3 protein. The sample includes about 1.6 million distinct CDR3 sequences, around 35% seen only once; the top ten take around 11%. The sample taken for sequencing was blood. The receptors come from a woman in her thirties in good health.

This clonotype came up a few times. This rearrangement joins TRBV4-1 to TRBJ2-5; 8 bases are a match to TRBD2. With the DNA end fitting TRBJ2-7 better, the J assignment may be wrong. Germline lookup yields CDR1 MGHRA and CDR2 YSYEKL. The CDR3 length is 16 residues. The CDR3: CASSQRSSGFPYEQYF. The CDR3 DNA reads TGCGCCAGCAGCCAGAGGTCTAGCGGGTTCCCCTACGAGCAGTACTTC.

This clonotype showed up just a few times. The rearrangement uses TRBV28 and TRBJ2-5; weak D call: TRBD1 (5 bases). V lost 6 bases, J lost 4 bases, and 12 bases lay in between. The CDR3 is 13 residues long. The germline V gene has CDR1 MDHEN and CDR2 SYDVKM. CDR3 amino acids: CASRMGLGETQYF. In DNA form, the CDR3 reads TGTGCCAGCAGAATGGGGCTAGGAGAGACCCAGTACTTC.

The CDR3, as DNA: TGTGCCAGCAGTTTATTTGGCAGGGGGAACCAAGGGTATAGCAATCAGCCCCAGCATTTT. Residues: CASSLFGRGNQGYSNQPQHF. V gene TRBV27 combines with J gene TRBJ1-5; TRBD1 aligns across 7 bases. The CDR3 runs to 20 residues. The J segment lost 0 bases and the V segment lost 1 base, leaving 15 bases of the junction unmatched. Germline V CDR1 and CDR2: MNHEY, SMNVEV (reference sequence).

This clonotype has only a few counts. The CDR3: CSARDPGVPGGKLFF. For the CDR3, the DNA is TGCAGTGCTAGAGACCCGGGAGTCCCAGGGGGAAAACTGTTTTTT. This chain joins TRBV20-1 and TRBJ1-4; TRBD1 matches 7 bases. From germline, CDR1 is DFQATT and CDR2 SNEGSKA (reference sequence). Trimming at V came to 0 bases and at J to 10 bases, leaving 11 bases not matched to a gene. CDR3 size: 15 residues.

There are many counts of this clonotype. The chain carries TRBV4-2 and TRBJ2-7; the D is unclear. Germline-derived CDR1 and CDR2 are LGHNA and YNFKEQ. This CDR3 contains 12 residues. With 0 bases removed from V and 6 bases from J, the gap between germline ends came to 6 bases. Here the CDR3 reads CASSQDRFEQYF. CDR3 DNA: TGTGCCAGCAGCCAAGATCGGTTCGAGCAGTACTTC.

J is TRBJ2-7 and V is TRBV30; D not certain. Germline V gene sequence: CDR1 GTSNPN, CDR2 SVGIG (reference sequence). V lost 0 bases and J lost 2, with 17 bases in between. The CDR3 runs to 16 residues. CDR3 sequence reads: CAWSVLKGLPPYEQYF. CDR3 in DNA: TGTGCCTGGAGTGTACTGAAGGGCCTCCCCCCCTACGAGCAGTACTTC.

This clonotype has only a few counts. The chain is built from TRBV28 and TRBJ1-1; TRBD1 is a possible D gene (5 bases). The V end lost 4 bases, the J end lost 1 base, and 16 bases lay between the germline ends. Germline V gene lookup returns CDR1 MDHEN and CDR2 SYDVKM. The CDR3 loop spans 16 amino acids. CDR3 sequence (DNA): TGTGCCAGCAGTTCGAGCGGGGCAGGAAAGAACACTGAAGCTTTCTTT. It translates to CASSSSGAGKNTEAFF.

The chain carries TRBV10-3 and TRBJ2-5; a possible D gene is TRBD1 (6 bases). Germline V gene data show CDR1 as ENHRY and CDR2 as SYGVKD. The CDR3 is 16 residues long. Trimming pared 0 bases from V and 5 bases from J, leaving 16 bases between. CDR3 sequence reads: CAISESGRGFAETQYF. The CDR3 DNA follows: TGTGCCATCAGTGAGTCGGGCAGGGGATTTGCGGAGACCCAGTACTTC.

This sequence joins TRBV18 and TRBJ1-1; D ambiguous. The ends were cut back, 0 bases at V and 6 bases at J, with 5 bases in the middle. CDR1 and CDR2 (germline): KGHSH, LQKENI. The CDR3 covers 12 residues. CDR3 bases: TGTGCCAGCTCACCACCAAGCCCTGAAGCTTTCTTT. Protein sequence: CASSPPSPEAFF.

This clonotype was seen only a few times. CDR3 DNA: TGTGCCAGCAGGCTTACCTACTCTGGGGCCAACGTCCTGACTTTC. Its protein is CASRLTYSGANVLTF. V usage is TRBV27 and J usage is TRBJ2-6; D unresolved. The CDR3 sequence is 15 residues long. Germline-derived CDR1 and CDR2 are MNHEY and SMNVEV (reference sequence). Trimming took 6 bases from V and 0 from J, leaving 9 bases between them.

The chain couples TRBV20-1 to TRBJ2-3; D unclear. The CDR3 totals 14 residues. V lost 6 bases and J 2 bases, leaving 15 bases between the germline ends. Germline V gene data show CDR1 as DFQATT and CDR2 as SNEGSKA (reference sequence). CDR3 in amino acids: CSARPGCTTDTQYF. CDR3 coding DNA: TGCAGTGCCAGACCCGGCTGTACCACAGATACGCAGTATTTT.

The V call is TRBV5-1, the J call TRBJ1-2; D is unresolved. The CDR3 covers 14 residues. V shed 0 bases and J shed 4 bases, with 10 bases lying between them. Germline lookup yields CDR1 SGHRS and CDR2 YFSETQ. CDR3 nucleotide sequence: TGCGCCAGCAGCTTGGGGTCAATCGTCTATGGCTACACCTTC. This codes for CASSLGSIVYGYTF.

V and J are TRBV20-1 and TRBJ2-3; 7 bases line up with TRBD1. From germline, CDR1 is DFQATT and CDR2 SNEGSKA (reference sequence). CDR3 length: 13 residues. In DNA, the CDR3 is TGCAGCGGCCGGGACAGCAACACAGATACGCAGTATTTT. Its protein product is CSGRDSNTDTQYF.

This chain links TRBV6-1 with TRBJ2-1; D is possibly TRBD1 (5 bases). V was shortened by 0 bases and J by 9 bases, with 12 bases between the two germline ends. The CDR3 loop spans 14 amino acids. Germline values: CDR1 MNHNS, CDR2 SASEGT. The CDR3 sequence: CASSEAVRVGEQFF. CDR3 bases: TGTGCCAGCAGTGAAGCGGTCAGGGTGGGTGAGCAGTTCTTC.

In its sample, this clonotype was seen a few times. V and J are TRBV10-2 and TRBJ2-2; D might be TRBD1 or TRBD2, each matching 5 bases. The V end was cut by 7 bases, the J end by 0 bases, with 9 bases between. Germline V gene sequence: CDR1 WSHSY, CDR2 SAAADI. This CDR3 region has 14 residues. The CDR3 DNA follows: TGCGCCAGCACTGGGGACGCGAACACCGGGGAGCTGTTTTTT. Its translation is CASTGDANTGELFF.

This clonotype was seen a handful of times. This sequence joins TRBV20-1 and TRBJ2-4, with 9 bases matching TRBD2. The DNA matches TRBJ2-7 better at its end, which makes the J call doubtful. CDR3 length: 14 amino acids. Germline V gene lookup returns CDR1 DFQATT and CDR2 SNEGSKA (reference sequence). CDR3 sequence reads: CSATRTSALGEQYF. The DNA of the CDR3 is TGCAGTGCTACCCGGACTAGCGCCCTTGGCGAGCAGTACTTC.

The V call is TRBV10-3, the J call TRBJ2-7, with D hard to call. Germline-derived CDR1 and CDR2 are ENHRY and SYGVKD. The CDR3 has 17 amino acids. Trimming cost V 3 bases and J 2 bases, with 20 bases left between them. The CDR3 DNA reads TGTGCCATCAGTGATTTGTTGAGCGAGACCAGCACCTACGAGCAGTACTTC. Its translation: CAISDLLSETSTYEQYF.

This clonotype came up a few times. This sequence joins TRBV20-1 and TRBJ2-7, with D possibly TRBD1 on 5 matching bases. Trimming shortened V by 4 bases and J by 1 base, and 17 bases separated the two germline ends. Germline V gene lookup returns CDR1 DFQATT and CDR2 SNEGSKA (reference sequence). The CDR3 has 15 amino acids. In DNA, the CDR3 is TGCAGTGCTATCCCTAGGGGCTTTGGGTCCTACGAGCAGTACTTC. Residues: CSAIPRGFGSYEQYF.

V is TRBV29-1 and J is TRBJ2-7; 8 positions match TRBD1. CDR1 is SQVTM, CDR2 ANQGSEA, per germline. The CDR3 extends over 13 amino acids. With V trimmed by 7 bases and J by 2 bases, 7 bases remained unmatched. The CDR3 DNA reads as TGCAGCGCACGGACAGGGCTTACCTACGAGCAGTACTTC. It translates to CSARTGLTYEQYF.

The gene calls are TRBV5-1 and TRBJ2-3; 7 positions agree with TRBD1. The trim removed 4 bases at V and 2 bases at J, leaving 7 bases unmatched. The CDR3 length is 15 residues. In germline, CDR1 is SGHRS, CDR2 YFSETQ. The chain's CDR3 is CASSPGQDNTDTQYF. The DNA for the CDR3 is TGCGCCAGCAGCCCTGGACAGGATAACACAGATACGCAGTATTTT.

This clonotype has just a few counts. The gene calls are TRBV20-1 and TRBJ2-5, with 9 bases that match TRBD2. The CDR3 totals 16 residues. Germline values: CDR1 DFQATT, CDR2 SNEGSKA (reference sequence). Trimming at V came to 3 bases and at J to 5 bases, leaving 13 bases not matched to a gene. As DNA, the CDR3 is TGCAGTGCTAGCGACGCCCTTAGCGGGAGTCGGGAGACCCAGTACTTC. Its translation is CSASDALSGSRETQYF.